This entry features one TCR beta chain sequence. As yet, its antigen is unknown. This sample was taken from a study of cytomegalovirus exposure and HLA in healthy donors. General observations from the study: A classifier reportedly called cytomegalovirus status with high sensitivity and specificity.

The PCR contained 60 Vbeta and 13 Jbeta primers. TCRdb's table, derived via immunoSEQ multiplex PCR, lists solely in-frame clones and lacks some. In all, the sample yields approximately 79,000 clones. The receptor comes from a boy between 10 and 17 years old in good health and CMV-seronegative. Source material: PBMCs.

CDR3 loop: CASSLGGSGDSTDTQYF. As DNA, the CDR3 is TGCGCCAGCAGCCTCGGCGGCAGCGGGGATAGCACAGATACGCAGTATTTT. The V call is TRBV4-3, the J call TRBJ2-3, with TRBD2 matching 7 bases. The CDR3 is made up of 17 amino acids. The junction had 10 bases not matched to a gene; V was cut back by 4 bases and J by 0 bases. CDR1 LGHNA and CDR2 YSLEER come from the germline V gene.